This paragraph reports one T cell receptor beta chain. Its specific antigen is unknown. The input lacks base qualities; no much larger clone sits a single base away. Each collaborating institution followed its own protocols to collect whole blood in K2EDTA tubes. For TCRbeta analysis, collaborators shipped samples as frozen whole blood, isolated PBMCs, or DNA extracted from either of those sample types. TCRbeta CDR3 regions were amplified from genomic DNA using the immunoSEQ Assay, a bias-controlled multiplex PCR. In the paper's pipeline: Within the assay, amplification of reference gene primers was used to estimate how many nucleated cells each sample contained. To quantify the absolute abundance of each unique TCRbeta CDR3 rearrangement, sequence reads were collapsed and filtered. For each sample, productive Simpson clonality was calculated as the square root of Simpson's diversity index across productive rearrangements. TCRdb mirrors the immuneACCESS table, restricted to in-frame sequences. Some clones are absent from its copies; in checked studies, under half trace to an unresolved V gene, and the reason for the others is unknown. V, J and clone size reflect that table, while D and trimming were determined from the DNA. The table for this sample lists over 100,000 clones; under 90% of them were counted only once. Of the sample, approximately 7% falls within the top ten clones.

The data are from a study of blood T cell repertoires in COVID-19 (TCRdb year 2020). With regard to the full study: The collaborator samples originated in the United States, Italy and Spain and spanned the acute and convalescent phases of COVID-19. The prospective study material was composed of cDNA or gDNA derived from T cells, B-cell-depleted T cells, or PBMCs. Deeply sampled blood TCRbeta repertoires from subjects exposed to, actively infected with, or recovered from COVID-19 were included in the dataset. The repertoires were made available in a free public database intended to serve as a resource for research on the immune response to SARS-CoV-2. The samples were drawn from the first 160 participants of the ongoing ImmuneRACE study and from 950 to 1,500 subjects provided by 6 global collaborators. The sample metadata nearly always contained a de-identified subject ID, COVID-19 status, age in years and sex. Where HLA class I and class II types were available, the types were taken from metadata supplied by the sample provider, not from assay-based typing.

Here is what the overall study found, with its caveats: How much clinical and demographic metadata was included differed by source and by participant, and the metadata was provided uncurated.

V is pruned by 8 bases and J by 3 bases, leaving 5 bases of the junction without a gene match. CDR1 and CDR2, looked up from the germline V gene, are SNHLY and FYNNEI. The CDR3, from cysteine to phenylalanine, totals 13 residues. Just CDR3 DNA is preserved here, 39 bases in frame from base 1. Sequencing input: peripheral blood. The chain is made from TRBV2 and TRBJ2-3, and 7 junctional nucleotides match TRBD2. The origin of this receptor is a woman aged 45-65 years with acute or convalescent COVID-19. For the CDR3, the sequence is CASLGGGTDTQYF. In nucleotides, the sequence is TGTGCCAGCCTCGGGGGAGGGACAGATACGCAGTATTTT.